These 8 T cell receptor beta chains originate from one sample sequenced in a study of glioma-infiltrating T cells after dendritic cell vaccination. TCRdb keeps only in-frame clones here, not all; method: immunoSEQ multiplex PCR. The sample contains roughly 90,000 clones, under 90% of which appear only once. The sequencing used blood, collected before dendritic cell vaccination. The receptors here all came from a human donor with glioblastoma.

This clone was counted once. The chain has TRBV5-1 and TRBJ1-1, with D possibly being TRBD1 (6 bases). Germline CDR1 and CDR2: SGHRS and YFSETQ. The V end lost 4 bases, the J end lost 4 bases, and 11 bases lay between the germline ends. The length of the CDR3 is 13 residues. The CDR3 sequence is CASSGGGITEAFF. DNA of the CDR3: TGCGCCAGCAGCGGGGGGGGCATCACTGAAGCTTTCTTT.

V usage is TRBV25-1 and J usage is TRBJ2-6, with TRBD1 matching over 9 bases. This CDR3 contains 17 residues. V was pared by 3 bases and J by 4 bases, with 7 bases of the junction left unmatched. Germline CDR1 reads MGHDK; CDR2 reads SYGVNS. The CDR3 reads CASSDPDRGSGANVLTF. The CDR3 DNA is TGTGCCAGCAGTGACCCGGACAGGGGATCGGGGGCCAACGTCCTGACTTTC.

CDR3 coding DNA: TGTGCCAGCAGAACCGTGACAGGAACGTACGAGCAGTACTTC. This encodes CASRTVTGTYEQYF. The chain uses TRBV6-5 and TRBJ2-7, with a weak D call TRBD1 (6 bases). Trimming shortened V by 6 bases and J by 4 bases, and 16 bases separated the two germline ends. Germline V CDR1 and CDR2: MNHEY, SVGAGI. The CDR3 consists of 14 residues.

The CDR3 protein is CASSWTSGNSYEQYF. CDR3 DNA: TGTGCCAGCAGTTGGACTAGCGGCAACTCCTACGAGCAGTACTTC. The V call is TRBV6-5, the J call TRBJ2-7; 10 bases agree with TRBD2. V lost 4 bases and J lost 0; bases outside the gene matches: 3. This CDR3 contains 15 residues. Germline values: CDR1 MNHEY, CDR2 SVGAGI.

The V call is TRBV5-6, the J call TRBJ2-5; weak D call: TRBD1 (6 bases). The CDR3 consists of 14 residues. The germline V gene encodes CDR1 SGHDT and CDR2 YYEEEE. V gave up 3 bases and J gave up 4 bases, with 13 bases separating them. DNA of the CDR3: TGTGCCAGCAGCTGGGTACAGGGTACAGAGACCCAGTACTTC. Its translation: CASSWVQGTETQYF.

The chain couples TRBV11-2 to TRBJ1-2; 9 nucleotides agree with TRBD1. Germline CDR1 reads SGHAT; CDR2 reads FQNNGV. J gave up 8 bases and V 8 bases, and 9 bases lay outside the gene matches. The CDR3 contains 13 residues. In DNA form, the CDR3 reads TGTGCCAGCCGGACCGGGACAGGGCTCGGCTACACCTTC. It is translated as CASRTGTGLGYTF.

The chain joins TRBV11-2 to TRBJ2-3; D is unresolved. CDR3 size: 14 residues. CDR1 and CDR2 (germline): SGHAT, FQNNGV. Trimming removed 1 base from V and 2 bases from J, with 7 bases in between. In DNA, the CDR3 is TGTGCCAGCAGCTTAGGAGGAAACACAGATACGCAGTATTTT. Translated, it gives CASSLGGNTDTQYF.

The V gene is TRBV7-3, the J gene TRBJ2-3, with a tentative D call TRBD2 (5 bases). The CDR3 has 15 amino acids. The germline V gene encodes CDR1 SGHTA and CDR2 FQGTGA. Deletions cut 7 bases from V and 2 bases from J, with 16 bases between. The CDR3 reads CASNQEGRDTDTQYF. In DNA form, the CDR3 reads TGTGCCAGCAACCAAGAGGGTAGGGACACAGATACGCAGTATTTT.